This T cell receptor beta chain comes out of a study of CD8 T cells in Susac syndrome. Study conclusions and caveats: Clonal expansion was absent from the CD4+ T cell repertoires in Susac syndrome.

As regards this clonotype: Its antigen is undetermined.

Sequencing of TCR beta was carried out in blood CD8+ and CD4+ T cells. V dropped 1 base and J dropped 4; count of bases not matched to a gene: 5. The CDR3 loop spans 15 amino acids. Looked up from germline, CDR1 is LNHDA and CDR2 is SQIVND (reference sequence). RNA totalling roughly 0.5 to 1 ug underwent reverse transcription with random hexamers. Using its own MiXCR run on the immunoSEQ multiplex PCR reads, TCRdb lists one record per CDR3 protein. The sample has 77,000 or so distinct CDR3 sequences; just over 90% are singletons. The receptor was derived from a human donor with Susac syndrome. The specimen was CD4+ T cells from PBMCs. The V and J genes are TRBV19 and TRBJ1-2, with 8 bases fitting TRBD1. CDR3 in amino acids: CASSIADRGPYGYTF. The CDR3 bases are TGTGCCAGTAGTATAGCTGACAGGGGCCCCTATGGCTACACCTTC.